Presented here are 25 T cell receptor beta chains from one specimen sequenced in a study of cytomegalovirus exposure and HLA in healthy donors (dated by TCRdb to between 2016 and 2019). Library preparation used the immunoSEQ multiplex PCR assay. A mixture of 60 forward primers for TCR Vbeta segments and 13 reverse primers for TCR Jbeta segments was used in the multiplex PCR. TCRdb retrieved this table from immuneACCESS and kept in-frame rearrangements only. Not all clones are present; in checked studies, unresolved V genes account for under half, and no reason is known for the remainder. The sample table shows 150,000 to 250,000 clones, and approximately 78% are seen once. Clones ranked in the top ten supply 6.5% of the sample. Sequencing was performed on PBMCs. Receptors were obtained from a woman aged 45 to 65 in good health and CMV-seropositive.

The genes are TRBV2 and TRBJ2-2, with 7 bases aligning to TRBD2. V lost 7 bases and J lost 4; bases outside the gene matches: 9. The CDR3 has 15 residues. Germline V gene sequence: CDR1 SNHLY, CDR2 FYNNEI. The CDR3 here is CASTRGGVGTGELFF. Here the CDR3 DNA reads TGTGCCAGCACCCGTGGGGGGGTCGGCACCGGGGAGCTGTTTTTT.

The chain joins TRBV28 to TRBJ2-5; 8 nucleotides align to TRBD1. The J segment lost 4 bases and the V segment lost 4 bases, leaving 11 bases of the junction unmatched. The CDR3 is made up of 16 amino acids. Germline V gives CDR1 MDHEN, CDR2 SYDVKM. CDR3 region: CASSSATGTGGETQYF. CDR3 in DNA: TGTGCCAGCAGTTCAGCTACCGGGACAGGTGGAGAGACCCAGTACTTC.

The rearrangement joins TRBV6-5 to TRBJ1-4, with 7 bases fitting TRBD1. There are 14 residues in the CDR3. J was trimmed by 6 bases and V by 6 bases; bases with no gene match: 7. Germline V gene lookup returns CDR1 MNHEY and CDR2 SVGAGI. The CDR3 loop is CASRSPQGDEKLFF. The CDR3 bases are TGTGCCAGCAGAAGTCCCCAGGGGGATGAAAAACTGTTTTTT.

The chain joins TRBV27 to TRBJ2-1, with 8 bases identical to TRBD1. The germline V gene encodes CDR1 MNHEY and CDR2 SMNVEV (reference sequence). V gave up 3 bases and J gave up 5 bases; unmatched junction bases: 12. This CDR3 region has 17 residues. The CDR3 is CASSLEYPGQVNNEQFF. The CDR3, as DNA: TGTGCCAGCAGTTTGGAATACCCGGGACAGGTTAACAATGAGCAGTTCTTC.

This chain links TRBV7-2 with TRBJ1-2, with D unclear. V lost 0 bases to trimming and J lost 0 bases, with 5 bases between them. This CDR3 comprises 14 residues. Germline loops: CDR1 SGHTA, CDR2 FQGNSA. The CDR3 is CASSLAYTNYGYTF. CDR3 DNA: TGTGCCAGCAGCTTAGCGTATACTAACTATGGCTACACCTTC.

The chain employs TRBV6-1 and TRBJ2-1, with 8 bases that match TRBD2. CDR3 size: 15 residues. J was trimmed by 3 bases and V by 6 bases; bases with no gene match: 7. Germline V lookup: CDR1 MNHNS, CDR2 SASEGT. Here the CDR3 DNA reads TGTGCCAGCAGGGGAGCGGGAGCAGGCTACAATGAGCAGTTCTTC. Translation: CASRGAGAGYNEQFF.

The chain uses TRBV19 and TRBJ1-1; weak D call: TRBD1 (5 bases). Trimming shortened V by 5 bases and J by 1 base, and 14 bases separated the two germline ends. Germline assignment: CDR1 LNHDA and CDR2 SQIVND (reference sequence). CDR3 size: 15 residues. Written as DNA, the CDR3 is TGTGCCAGTAGTCCCATCGACAGCCGGAACACTGAAGCTTTCTTT. Its translation: CASSPIDSRNTEAFF.

As regards this clone: An end of the junction does not agree with germline; a read error may underlie this. This rearrangement joins TRBV5-1 to TRBJ2-4; 7 bases align to TRBD2. This CDR3 is built from 13 residues. Germline V gene sequence: CDR1 SGHRS, CDR2 YFSETQ. CDR3 DNA: TGCGCCAGCACCACTGGGGGGGAAAACAGTCAGTACTTC. Its protein is CASTTGGENSQYF.

This clone was detected only once. The chain is built from TRBV7-8 and TRBJ2-1; 11 nucleotides line up with TRBD2. Looked up from germline, CDR1 is SGHVS and CDR2 is FQNEAQ. The CDR3 totals 15 residues. The V segment lost 6 bases and the J segment 3 bases; nucleotides outside the gene matches: 4. CDR3 region: CASRQGLADYNEQFF. The CDR3 DNA reads TGTGCCAGCAGACAGGGACTAGCGGACTACAATGAGCAGTTCTTC.

V usage is TRBV4-1 and J usage is TRBJ2-7, with a weak D call TRBD2 (6 bases). The ends were cut back, 5 bases at V and 0 bases at J, with 17 bases in the middle. Per germline, CDR1 MGHRA and CDR2 YSYEKL. The CDR3 runs to 16 residues. CDR3 loop: CASSGVSGVSSYEQYF. CDR3 nucleotide sequence: TGCGCCAGCAGCGGAGTATCGGGGGTGAGCTCCTACGAGCAGTACTTC.

V usage is TRBV4-3 and J usage is TRBJ1-4; TRBD1 might be the D (6 bases). Germline lookup yields CDR1 LGHNA and CDR2 YSLEER. Trimming removed 3 bases at V and 5 bases at J, with 16 bases between. This CDR3 region has 16 residues. CDR3 sequence (DNA): TGCGCCAGCAGCCACTCAAAAGGGGGAGAAAATGAAAAACTGTTTTTT. Protein product: CASSHSKGGENEKLFF.

The V and J genes are TRBV6-5 and TRBJ1-1, with 9 positions matching TRBD1. Trimming took 6 bases from V and 7 from J; bases not matched to a gene: 9. CDR1 is MNHEY and CDR2 is SVGAGI in the germline V gene. The CDR3 contains 14 residues. The CDR3 nucleotides are TGTGCCAGCAGGACTACAGGGGGCCGGGGTGAAGCTTTCTTT. It codes for CASRTTGGRGEAFF.

The chain is built from TRBV5-6 and TRBJ1-1; 8 bases are a match to TRBD1. CDR3 length equals 14 residues. Looked up from germline, CDR1 is SGHDT and CDR2 is YYEEEE. The V gene end was trimmed by 4 bases and the J gene end by 5 bases; junction bases not matched to a gene: 7. Here the CDR3 reads CASSPGQGRTEAFF. The CDR3 bases are TGTGCCAGCAGCCCAGGACAGGGAAGGACTGAAGCTTTCTTT.

The chain is built from TRBV28 and TRBJ1-4; 8 nucleotides agree with TRBD1. Trimming removed 6 bases from V and 5 bases from J; junction bases left unmatched: 11. The germline V gene encodes CDR1 MDHEN and CDR2 SYDVKM. This CDR3 region has 16 residues. The CDR3 here is CASSQGGTGLNEKLFF. In DNA, the CDR3 is TGTGCCAGCAGCCAGGGGGGGACAGGCCTCAATGAAAAACTGTTTTTT.

The genes are TRBV2 and TRBJ1-1, with TRBD1 matching 9 bases. The CDR3 consists of 14 residues. The germline V gene has CDR1 SNHLY and CDR2 FYNNEI. Trimming cost V 6 bases and J 1 base; bases outside gene matches: 3. The DNA of the CDR3 is TGTGCCAGCAGCTCGGGACAGGGGAACACTGAAGCTTTCTTT. Translation gives CASSSGQGNTEAFF.

The V call is TRBV27, the J call TRBJ2-5; 7 nucleotides line up with TRBD1. The ends lost 6 bases at V and 6 bases at J; junction bases unmatched: 7. The CDR3 runs to 13 residues. The germline V gene encodes CDR1 MNHEY and CDR2 SMNVEV (reference sequence). The DNA for the CDR3 is TGTGCCAGCAGCCGTGGGACAGAGCAGACCCAGTACTTC. Protein: CASSRGTEQTQYF.

V is TRBV5-4 and J is TRBJ1-2; 8 positions match TRBD1. The CDR3 length is 13 residues. The ends lost 2 bases at V and 5 bases at J; junction bases unmatched: 2. From germline, CDR1 is SGHNT and CDR2 YYREEE (reference sequence). The CDR3: CASSLQGVYGYTF. The CDR3 DNA reads as TGTGCCAGCAGCTTACAGGGGGTTTATGGCTACACCTTC.

Only one count was recorded for this clone. This chain links TRBV10-3 with TRBJ2-7; 10 bases match TRBD1. Per germline, CDR1 ENHRY and CDR2 SYGVKD. Trimming cost V 9 bases and J 0 bases; bases outside gene matches: 2. The CDR3 sequence is 13 residues long. DNA for the CDR3: TGTGCCATGGGACAGGGGACCTCCTACGAGCAGTACTTC. This encodes CAMGQGTSYEQYF.

V is TRBV6-1 and J is TRBJ2-3, with D perhaps matching TRBD2 (6 bases). V dropped 1 base and J dropped 6 bases, with 11 bases sitting between them. The CDR3 sequence is 14 residues long. Germline V CDR1 and CDR2: MNHNS, SASEGT. The CDR3 sequence: CASSEGLALDTQYF. The CDR3 DNA follows: TGTGCCAGCAGTGAAGGTCTAGCGCTGGATACGCAGTATTTT.

The chain has TRBV25-1 and TRBJ2-2; D ambiguous. Per the germline V gene, CDR1 is MGHDK and CDR2 is SYGVNS. CDR3 length: 13 residues. The V end lost 7 bases, the J end lost 7 bases, and 13 bases lay between the germline ends. The CDR3 bases are TGTGCCAGCACCCTGTACGGAGACGGGGAGCTGTTTTTT. It encodes CASTLYGDGELFF.

The rearrangement joins TRBV28 to TRBJ2-5; tentatively, D is TRBD1 (6 bases). The V and J ends lost 2 bases and 5 bases respectively, with 18 bases between them. Germline loops: CDR1 MDHEN, CDR2 SYDVKM. The CDR3 contains 16 residues. This CDR3 reads CASSLTGQKGRETQYF. CDR3 nucleotide sequence: TGTGCCAGCAGTTTAACGGGACAAAAAGGACGGGAGACCCAGTACTTC.

The rearrangement joins TRBV6-5 to TRBJ2-3; 7 nucleotides agree with TRBD2. Germline CDR1 and CDR2: MNHEY and SVGAGI. The CDR3 consists of 15 residues. Trimming cost V 4 bases and J 1 base; bases outside gene matches: 5. CDR3 protein: CASSLTGGRTDTQYF. The CDR3 region has the DNA TGTGCCAGCAGTTTAACGGGGGGACGCACAGATACGCAGTATTTT.

The chain joins TRBV14 to TRBJ1-6, with D possibly matching TRBD1 (5 bases). Trimming took off 0 bases at V and 5 bases at J, with 11 bases between the two ends. Germline-derived CDR1 and CDR2 are SGHDN and FVKESK. The CDR3 runs to 16 residues. As DNA, the CDR3 is TGTGCCAGCAGCCAAGAAGGGGTTTGGAATAATTCACCCCTCCACTTT. As protein: CASSQEGVWNNSPLHF.

The V and J genes are TRBV5-1 and TRBJ2-7; no definite D call. The CDR3 consists of 15 residues. The germline V and J ends were trimmed by 0 bases and 3 bases, with 13 bases remaining between them. CDR1 is SGHRS and CDR2 is YFSETQ in the germline V gene. CDR3 loop: CASSLERGANYEQYF. The CDR3 nucleotides read TGCGCCAGCAGCTTGGAACGCGGTGCCAACTACGAGCAGTACTTC.

The J gene is TRBJ2-1, the V gene TRBV7-8; possible D gene TRBD2, 5 bases. Looked up from germline, CDR1 is SGHVS and CDR2 is FQNEAQ. V was pared by 2 bases and J by 9 bases, with 11 bases between. The length of the CDR3 is 13 residues. CDR3 residues: CASSLPQLGEQFF. The CDR3 nucleotides read TGTGCCAGCAGCTTACCTCAACTAGGTGAGCAGTTCTTC.